Below, 26 T cell receptor beta chains from the same sample are listed, as sequenced in a study of blood T cell repertoires in COVID-19 (dated by TCRdb to the early 2020s). The library was made by the immunoSEQ multiplex PCR assay. The table was pulled from immuneACCESS by TCRdb, which kept in-frame rearrangements only. Such tables lose some clones; where checked, under half of the loss comes from unresolved V genes, and the rest has no known cause. Present in this sample are fewer than 350,000 clones, about 89% of which were seen just once. Jointly, the top ten make up about 1.8% of the sample. The source material was PBMCs or T cells enriched from blood (not recorded which). These receptors originate from a woman aged 40-49 years who had recovered from COVID-19.

This clone was counted only a few times. V and J are TRBV5-8 and TRBJ1-1, with D uncertain. The length of the CDR3 is 15 residues. Trimming stripped 0 bases from V and 2 bases from J, with 11 bases between. Germline CDR1 SGHTS, CDR2 YDEGEE. CDR3 sequence: CASSLVGGPNTEAFF. The CDR3 region has the DNA TGTGCCAGCAGCTTGGTGGGAGGTCCTAACACTGAAGCTTTCTTT.

The chain is built from TRBV15 and TRBJ1-1; D gene unclear. V was trimmed by 1 base and J by 9 bases, leaving 15 bases between them. The CDR3 contains 14 residues. In germline, CDR1 is LNHNV, CDR2 YYDKDF (reference sequence). The CDR3 DNA reads TGTGCCACCAGCAGAGTAAGAGGGCAACCGAAAGCTTTCTTT. Protein product: CATSRVRGQPKAFF.

This chain uses TRBV6-5 with TRBJ1-2, with 7 positions matching TRBD1. The CDR3 sequence is 13 residues long. Per germline, CDR1 MNHEY and CDR2 SVGAGI. Trimming took 6 bases from V and 3 from J; bases not matched to a gene: 4. CDR3 in DNA: TGTGCCAGCAGCCGACAGGGATACTATGGCTACACCTTC. It specifies CASSRQGYYGYTF.

The rearrangement uses TRBV9 and TRBJ2-7, with D uncertain. Between the trimmed V and J ends, which lost 0 bases and 4 bases, there was a span of 14 bases. The CDR3 covers 15 residues. Germline CDR1 and CDR2: SGDLS and YYNGEE. The CDR3 DNA reads as TGTGCCAGCAGCGTAGGTGACAATTTCGGTTACGAGCAGTACTTC. It is translated as CASSVGDNFGYEQYF.

This rearrangement joins TRBV3-1 (or the pseudogene TRBV3-2) to TRBJ1-6; D is uncertain. Germline CDR1 LGHDT, CDR2 YNNKEL (reference sequence). This CDR3 spans 15 amino acids. V was clipped by 1 base and J by 8 bases, with 12 bases between them. The CDR3 protein is CASSQVGGRDSPLHF. CDR3 bases: TGTGCCAGCAGCCAAGTAGGCGGCCGGGATTCACCCCTCCACTTT.

This chain connects TRBV6-5 to TRBJ1-2; D remains unclear. The CDR3 runs 15 residues. Germline CDR1 MNHEY, CDR2 SVGAGI. The V end was cut by 0 bases, the J end by 2 bases, with 10 bases between. The CDR3 DNA reads TGTGCCAGCAGTTACTCGACGTCCGGGAACTATGGCTACACCTTC. It codes for CASSYSTSGNYGYTF.

The V and J genes are TRBV6-5 and TRBJ1-2, with TRBD1 identical over 7 bases. The CDR3 covers 15 residues. Germline-derived CDR1 and CDR2 are MNHEY and SVGAGI. The V and J ends lost 0 bases and 6 bases, in that order; junction bases with no gene match: 7. CDR3 bases: TGTGCCAGCAGTTACTCCCCGACAGGGAATAATGGCTACACCTTC. Translated: CASSYSPTGNNGYTF.

The DNA of the CDR3 is TGTGCCAGCAGTTACCTGGGGCAGCTCGAGAGCTACACCTTC. Translated, it gives CASSYLGQLESYTF. V usage is TRBV6-5 and J usage is TRBJ1-2; a possible D gene is TRBD1 (5 bases). The CDR3 is 14 amino acids. The germline gives CDR1 MNHEY, CDR2 SVGAGI. Between the trimmed V and J ends, which lost 2 bases and 9 bases, there was a span of 16 bases.

This clone was counted a few times. V and J are TRBV10-1 and TRBJ2-5; the D gene is possibly TRBD1 (5 bases). The germline gives CDR1 WNHNN, CDR2 SYGVQD (reference sequence). The CDR3 spans 14 residues. V gave up 3 bases and J gave up 7 bases, with 15 bases separating them. The CDR3 is CASSERRAQGTQYF. CDR3 in DNA: TGCGCCAGCAGTGAAAGGCGAGCCCAGGGGACCCAGTACTTC.

This chain uses TRBV5-1 with TRBJ1-2, with TRBD1 matching over 10 bases. The CDR3 runs 15 residues. Trimming took 4 bases from V and 4 from J; bases not matched to a gene: 7. Germline CDR1 SGHRS, CDR2 YFSETQ. The CDR3: CASSVGQGDSYGYTF. CDR3 in DNA: TGCGCCAGCAGCGTTGGACAGGGGGATAGCTATGGCTACACCTTC. The variable domain in full, completed from reference TRBV5-1 and TRBJ1-2, reads KAGVTQTPRYLIKTRGQQVTLSCSPISGHRSVSWYQQTPGQGLQFLFEYFSETQRNKGNFPGRFSGRQFSNSRSEMNVSTLELGDSALYLCASSVGQGDSYGYTFGSGTRLTVV.

Written as DNA, the CDR3 is TGTGCCAGCAGCGGCGGCAGGGGGAACTATGGCTACACCTTC. As protein: CASSGGRGNYGYTF. This chain connects TRBV5-8 to TRBJ1-2; 7 nucleotides agree with TRBD1. The germline CDR1 and CDR2 sequences are SGHTS and YDEGEE. The CDR3 is 14 residues long. V shed 4 bases, J shed 2 bases, and the junction held 5 bases outside the gene matches.

V gene TRBV4-1 combines with J gene TRBJ2-3, with 11 bases fitting TRBD2. From germline, CDR1 is MGHRA and CDR2 YSYEKL. V was clipped by 0 bases and J by 1 base; unmatched bases: 6. CDR3 length: 18 residues. CDR3 region: CASSQDPPSGGRTDTQYF. The CDR3 DNA sequence: TGCGCCAGCAGCCAAGACCCCCCTAGCGGGGGGCGCACAGATACGCAGTATTTT.

The chain employs TRBV3-1 (or the pseudogene TRBV3-2) and TRBJ1-6, with 9 bases identical to TRBD1. The CDR3 loop spans 14 amino acids. V was pared by 5 bases and J by 10 bases, with 6 bases of the junction left unmatched. Germline CDR1 is LGHDT and CDR2 is YNNKEL (reference sequence). CDR3 sequence (DNA): TGTGCCAGCAGCTACAGGGGGCGCGGGTCACCCCTCCACTTT. It encodes CASSYRGRGSPLHF.

This clone was counted at least ten times. The gene calls are TRBV11-2 and TRBJ2-4; TRBD2 is a possible D gene (5 bases). V lost 3 bases to trimming and J lost 5 bases, with 11 bases between them. Germline V gene lookup returns CDR1 SGHAT and CDR2 FQNNGV. This CDR3 has 14 amino acids. The CDR3 bases are TGTGCCAGCAGCTTCCAAATGGAGGAAAACATTCAGTACTTC. Encoded protein: CASSFQMEENIQYF.

The rearrangement uses TRBV5-1 and TRBJ1-1; TRBD1 matches at 7 bases. Germline assignment: CDR1 SGHRS and CDR2 YFSETQ. V trimming: 4 bases; J trimming: 0 bases; junction bases outside the gene matches: 9. This CDR3 contains 16 residues. CDR3 sequence: CASSQGDFVMNTEAFF. The CDR3 DNA sequence: TGCGCCAGCAGCCAGGGGGACTTCGTCATGAACACTGAAGCTTTCTTT.

The chain joins TRBV7-2 to TRBJ1-1, with TRBD1 matching 8 bases. Germline-derived CDR1 and CDR2 are SGHTA and FQGNSA. V was clipped by 8 bases and J by 5 bases; unmatched bases: 13. The CDR3 loop spans 15 amino acids. The CDR3 nucleotides are TGTGCCAGCCGCCTATCTTCAGGGGGCCAGACTGAAGCTTTCTTT. This codes for CASRLSSGGQTEAFF.

This sequence joins TRBV5-8 and TRBJ2-7; the D gene is possibly TRBD1 (6 bases). V gave up 4 bases and J gave up 3 bases, with 11 bases separating them. The CDR3 contains 13 residues. Germline V gene lookup returns CDR1 SGHTS and CDR2 YDEGEE. The CDR3 DNA sequence: TGTGCCAGCAGCCGGAGGACAGTCTACGAGCAGTACTTC. It yields the protein CASSRRTVYEQYF.

As regards this clone: The sample contains more than one DNA sequence encoding this CDR3. V usage is TRBV4-1 and J usage is TRBJ1-1, with D possibly matching TRBD1 (5 bases). The length of the CDR3 is 15 residues. Germline V gene data show CDR1 as MGHRA and CDR2 as YSYEKL. Trimming removed 1 base at V and 0 bases at J, with 9 bases between. The CDR3 region is CASSQAGTVNTEAFF. DNA of the CDR3: TGCGCCAGCAGCCAAGCCGGGACTGTGAACACTGAAGCTTTCTTT.

V usage is TRBV5-1 and J usage is TRBJ1-2, with D hard to call. The CDR3 length is 14 residues. CDR1 SGHRS and CDR2 YFSETQ come from the germline V gene. V was cut by 3 bases and J by 6 bases, with 15 bases left in between. The chain's CDR3 is CASSYAVRGDGYTF. The CDR3 DNA reads TGCGCCAGCAGCTATGCGGTTCGGGGAGATGGCTACACCTTC.

The rearrangement uses TRBV15 and TRBJ1-1, with 7 bases identical to TRBD1. Germline V gene sequence: CDR1 LNHNV, CDR2 YYDKDF (reference sequence). Trimming removed 0 bases from V and 4 bases from J; junction bases left unmatched: 5. There are 15 residues in the CDR3. DNA of the CDR3: TGTGCCACCAGCAGAGATAGACAGGGAGGCACTGAAGCTTTCTTT. This encodes CATSRDRQGGTEAFF.

The rearrangement joins TRBV29-1 to TRBJ1-2; D perhaps matches TRBD1 (5 bases). CDR1 SQVTM and CDR2 ANQGSEA come from the germline V gene. This CDR3 spans 13 amino acids. Between the trimmed V and J ends, which lost 2 bases and 8 bases, there was a span of 15 bases. In DNA form, the CDR3 reads TGCAGCGTTGAATCTTGGGGGGGAGTCGGCTACACCTTC. Amino acid sequence: CSVESWGGVGYTF.

The rearrangement uses TRBV14 and TRBJ1-2; TRBD1 matches 7 bases. V was clipped by 6 bases and J by 8 bases; unmatched bases: 15. Germline V gives CDR1 SGHDN, CDR2 FVKESK. This CDR3 is 15 amino acids long. The DNA for the CDR3 is TGTGCCAGCAGTCAGAGACCGGGACAGCTAGCAGGCTACACCTTC. This encodes CASSQRPGQLAGYTF.

The CDR3 DNA sequence: TGCAGCGTCGACGGACAGGGGGCGCACGGGACTGAAGCTTTCTTT. Translating it yields CSVDGQGAHGTEAFF. The chain recombines TRBV29-1 with TRBJ1-1; 11 bases are a match to TRBD1. CDR1 and CDR2 (germline): SQVTM, ANQGSEA. The V segment lost 6 bases and the J segment 5 bases; nucleotides outside the gene matches: 11. The CDR3 contains 15 residues.

The chain joins TRBV30 to TRBJ1-1; D is undetermined. V dropped 0 bases and J dropped 1 base, with 6 bases sitting between them. Per germline, CDR1 GTSNPN and CDR2 SVGIG (reference sequence). CDR3 size: 13 residues. CDR3 protein: CAWSVQWNTEAFF. CDR3 DNA sequence: TGTGCCTGGAGTGTACAGTGGAACACTGAAGCTTTCTTT.

V and J are TRBV5-1 and TRBJ2-3, with 10 bases aligning to TRBD2. After removal of 4 bases from V and 0 bases from J, the junction contained 5 bases not matched to a gene. CDR3 length: 16 amino acids. The V gene's germline CDR1 is SGHRS and CDR2 YFSETQ. CDR3 in DNA: TGCGCCAGCAGCGCGACTAGCGGGTTTAGCACAGATACGCAGTATTTT. This gives the protein CASSATSGFSTDTQYF.

This clone occurred once. V and J are TRBV9 and TRBJ2-3; D unresolved. V lost 0 bases and J 6 bases, leaving 5 bases between the germline ends. Germline V gene lookup returns CDR1 SGDLS and CDR2 YYNGEE. There are 12 residues in the CDR3. The CDR3 bases are TGTGCCAGCAGCGTAGGTATTGATACGCAGTATTTT. Protein sequence: CASSVGIDTQYF.